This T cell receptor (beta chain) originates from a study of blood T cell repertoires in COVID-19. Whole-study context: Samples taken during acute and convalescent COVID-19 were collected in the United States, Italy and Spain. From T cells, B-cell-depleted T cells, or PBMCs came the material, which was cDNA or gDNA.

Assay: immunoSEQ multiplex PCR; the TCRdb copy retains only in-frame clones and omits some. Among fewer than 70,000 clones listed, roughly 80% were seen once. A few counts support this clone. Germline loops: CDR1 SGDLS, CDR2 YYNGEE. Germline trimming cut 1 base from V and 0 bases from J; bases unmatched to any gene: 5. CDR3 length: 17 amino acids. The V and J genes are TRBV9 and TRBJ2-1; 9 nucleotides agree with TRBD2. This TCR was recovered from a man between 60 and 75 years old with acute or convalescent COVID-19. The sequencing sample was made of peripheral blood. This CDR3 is CASSVLSGGISYNEQFF. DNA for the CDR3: TGTGCCAGCAGCGTACTGAGCGGGGGGATCTCCTACAATGAGCAGTTCTTC.